This TCR beta chain originates from a study of cytomegalovirus exposure and HLA in healthy donors (dated by TCRdb to 2017 to 2019). Study-level background: An earlier analysis of 587 of the donors reported over 250 Gb of sequence data and around 120 million unique TCR beta sequences obtained from around 180 million T cells. In the later analysis, no new phenotypic data were used to find candidate immune exposures; instead, reliance was placed on TCR beta sequences and their occurrence across donors. Donor age, sex, ethnicity and CMV serostatus were compiled alongside the repertoire data. An early release covering roughly 640 HLA-typed donors comprised roughly 300 gigabases of sequencing data and roughly 86 million unique TCR sequences. The aim of the study was to test whether cataloging public T cell receptors could identify signatures of past pathogen exposure. The study used immunosequencing to profile the T cell repertoires of 666 subjects and linked those repertoires to cytomegalovirus serostatus. To predict cytomegalovirus infection status, the study combined high-throughput TCR immunosequencing, statistical association of individual TCRs with disease status, and machine learning. Among a few hundred genotyped donors of the cohort, an average of around 240,000 unique TCR beta nucleotide sequences were sequenced per donor, roughly 20% of them non-productive. The genetic ancestry cluster associated with self-reported Caucasian donors included 81% of the 300 to 450 genotyped donors. To decide whether each TCR beta V gene segment behaved as functional or pseudogenic, an earlier analysis of approximately 600 of the donors relied on high-throughput TCR beta sequencing. Typing coverage varied by locus: roughly 629-630 donors for A, B, C, DRB1 and DQB1; about 520 for DQA1; around 570 for DPA1; 450 to 480 for DPB1. Along with the approximately 700-subject first cohort, a separate validation cohort of over 90 different subjects was used. Both class I and class II loci were covered by HLA typing, at four-digit resolution. All discovery cohort repertoires had been generated using a single sequencing platform. In a later genetic analysis, genome-wide SNP genotypes for 398 of the 666 donors were used, and that subset was treated as a discovery cohort. A later analysis re-examined previously published TCR beta repertoires from about 700 donors and added high-resolution HLA genotyping to investigate patterns of TCR occurrence. Because of strong linkage in the cohort, five DR-DQ haplotypes were treated as single units for association and clustering. Study-wide findings and limitations: In an earlier analysis of over 550 of the donors, most TCR beta V segments were observed in productive rearrangements about 87% or about 30% of the time, broadly matching IMGT annotations. A group of highly shared sequence variants was considered likely to be a technical artifact of the sequencing pipeline. At a false discovery rate of 0.05, a later analysis linked 16,000 or so TCR beta sequences to specific HLA alleles. Strong co-occurrence of HLA alleles, especially DR and DQ, made assigning TCR associations to individual alleles difficult. In a later analysis, HLA-associated TCR beta chains showed more clonal expansion and lower generation probabilities than non-associated chains that were equally common. According to a later analysis, most CMV-associated TCR beta chains appeared to be HLA-restricted, and the HLA associations seemed to be driven largely by CMV exposure. Because HLA typing was missing for some donors at each locus, association tests included only the typed subset. Because the 87-base-pair reads could not distinguish some IMGT-functional V segments, including TRBV6-2 and TRBV6-3, those segments were excluded. A further reported finding was that TCR beta sequences accurately predicted the HLA-A and HLA-B alleles for most subjects in the first cohort. A later analysis found that TCR association rates varied across HLA loci, with DRB1 alleles showing the most associated TCRs and HLA-C alleles the fewest. In both the original and validation cohorts, the classifier was reported to diagnose cytomegalovirus status with high specificity and sensitivity. It was suggested by the authors that the approach could potentially be generalized to other disease states and immunological phenotypes. Most TCR sequences were seen in very few donors, while some public TCRs were found in many individuals. Compared with the 666-donor mean, donors in an Asian-associated ancestry cluster had fewer N-insertions in productive TCRs, according to a later genetic analysis. CMV serostatus was the only immune exposure information available for the cohort. Three of the identified cytomegalovirus-associated TCR beta chains were confirmed in vitro to be specific for cytomegalovirus antigens. Presence/absence analyses assumed roughly uniform sequencing depth across donors, an assumption that may not hold. Only TCR beta chains were sequenced in this cohort, and the absence of alpha or paired-chain data limited detectable features. Correlated functional status among segregating V segments might reflect linkage disequilibrium, but an unknown experimental factor could not be ruled out. Some 16 rarely observed V segments, including chromosome 9 orphons, were excluded from the earlier analysis of some 590 of the donors because counts were too low. In a later analysis, several top co-occurrence clusters were reported to appear linked to parvovirus B19, influenza, CMV and Epstein-Barr virus. A later genetic analysis associated a missense DCLRE1C variant with V-gene and J-gene trimming of TCR beta chains, and an independent cohort replicated the association. A total of 150 to 200 TCR beta chains were listed by the study as associated with cytomegalovirus.

Libraries were prepared through the immunoSEQ multiplex PCR assay. The multiplex PCR relied on a mix of 60 forward primers for TCR Vbeta segments and 13 reverse primers for TCR Jbeta segments. The CDR3 region of rearranged TCR beta genes was amplified from genomic DNA with a multiplex PCR assay. The amplified TCR beta libraries were sequenced on the Illumina HiSeq System as 87-base-pair reads. As for the original processing: Across the 640 or so repertoires, a later analysis counted some 81 million unique TCR beta chains, around 10 million of which were shared by at least two donors. Raw reads were error-corrected and collapsed into unique sequences by a nearest-neighbor algorithm in which closely related sequences were merged to remove PCR and sequencing errors. Alignment of CDR3 sequences to IMGT reference sequences was used to assign V, D and J gene segments. For a sequence to be retained, a match of at least six nucleotides to both a V gene segment and a J gene segment was required. Rearrangements were classified as productive when the CDR3 lacked stop codons and remained in frame with V and J, and all other rearrangements were classified as non-productive. CDR3 was defined by IMGT convention, running from the second conserved V-encoded cysteine to the conserved J-encoded phenylalanine. The earlier analysis of around 640 of the donors excluded sequences that lacked an unambiguous match to a single V gene segment. An earlier analysis of just under 600 of the donors called V segments functional above 56.7% productive rearrangements and segregating when the between-donor standard deviation exceeded 5%. A statistical classification framework was built to diagnose cytomegalovirus status from the catalog of TCR beta chain sequences. V and J gene assignment, in a later analysis, came from comparing TCR nucleotide sequences with IMGT/GENE-DB human TR gene sequences. A later analysis assigned CDR3 sequences and most-parsimonious VDJ recombination scenarios with the TCRdist pipeline. In a later analysis, each TCR beta chain was defined by its CDR3 amino acid sequence together with its V-gene family, and reads without a unique V-gene family were excluded. To address suspected cross-contamination and a sequencing artifact, a later analysis removed 550 to 750 highly shared, low-generation-probability nucleotide sequences. In a later analysis, a clonal expansion index for each public chain was calculated from normalized within-repertoire ranks of inferred template counts. A later analysis computed generation probabilities with a VDJ recombination model fitted to out-of-frame rearrangements, and checked the results against IGoR. A later analysis scored TCR-TCR, TCR-HLA and TCR-CMV co-occurrence with hypergeometric tests, applying a repertoire-size bias correction to TCR pairs. To estimate false discovery rates, a later analysis permuted the HLA or CMV assignments 20 times. A later analysis grouped co-occurring TCRs with DBSCAN, adding TCRdist sequence similarity when clustering within HLA-allele-positive subsets. Repertoires with fewer than 30,000 or more than 120,000 public chains were left out of co-occurrence clustering, as were four to six repertoires with anomalous nucleotide sharing. The immuneACCESS repertoire file appears here via TCRdb, limited to in-frame rearrangements. These files lack a portion of the clones; in checked studies, under half of the deficit traces to unresolved V genes, and the cause of the others is not known. The DNA was the basis for D and trimming; V, J and clone size are from that table. The sample yields about 160,000 clones; approximately 81% were counted once. Under 1.5% of the sample rests with the top ten.

Its CDR3 holds 18 amino acids, cysteine through phenylalanine. Of the read, only the CDR3 DNA is kept; its 54 bases are in frame from base 1. The cohort comprised several hundred healthy bone marrow donors. At the time of sampling, every cohort member was nominally healthy, though immune exposures that went unrecorded were likely present. The donor was CMV seropositive and belonged to the group of a few hundred seropositive cohort members. Each donor provided a peripheral blood sample, and peripheral blood mononuclear cells were used for TCR beta sequencing. The Qiagen DNeasy Blood Extraction Kit was used to extract genomic DNA from the blood cell samples. Note on this clone: No antigen is known for it. No base qualities exist here, and no much larger clone lies one base off it.

The sequence was collected from a man aged 45-65 years in good health and CMV-seropositive. The rearrangement joined TRBV21-1 to TRBJ2-7; the table gives TRBD1 as D, unverified against the DNA. TRBV21-1 is flagged as a pseudogene. Sequencing was done on a sample of PBMCs. The CDR3 corresponds to CASSIRDRGVPFSYEQYF. The nucleotide sequence is TGTGCCAGCAGCATACGGGACAGGGGGGTCCCTTTCTCCTACGAGCAGTACTTC.